This T cell receptor (beta chain) originates from a study of T cell repertoires in ileal Crohn's disease. Study-wide context: Thiopurines (about 10) or anti-TNF agents (around 19) were given postoperatively to about half.

Assay: immunoSEQ multiplex PCR; the TCRdb copy retains only in-frame clones and omits some. The sample has roughly 1,900 clones; approximately 80% are singletons. Looked up from germline, CDR1 is SGDLS and CDR2 is YYNGEE. CDR3 length: 16 residues. The V gene lost 1 base and the J gene lost 0 bases, with 12 bases spanning the gap. The chain has TRBV9 and TRBJ2-3, with D possibly matching TRBD2 (5 bases). The sample comprised ileal tissue. The clonotype originates from an adult with Crohn's disease. The CDR3 here is CASSVLPGSSTDTQYF. For the CDR3, the DNA is TGTGCCAGCAGCGTACTGCCGGGGTCGAGCACAGATACGCAGTATTTT.